The 21 T cell receptor beta chains below were found in one sample sequenced in a study of shared clonotypes between healthy human individuals (dated by TCRdb to 2020 to 2021). CD8 naive samples consisted of CD45RO-negative cells that were positively selected for CCR7, yielding a CD45RA+CCR7+ population without TemRA cells. Library construction relied on the immunoSEQ multiplex PCR assay. The source is immuneACCESS, and TCRdb retained only in-frame sequences with V and J called. Part of the clones is not carried over; for the studies checked, unresolved V genes explain less than half of this, and the remainder is unexplained. The sample table holds over 800,000 clones, of which over 90% were seen once. The top ten clonotypes cover around 24% of the sample. Sequenced material: naive CD8+ T cells sorted from blood. The cell subset or site label of this sample denotes: CD45RA+CCR7+. The receptors shown here come from a man between 25 and 39 years old in good health.

This rearrangement joins TRBV5-4 to TRBJ2-2, with 7 bases fitting TRBD1. The ends lost 4 bases at V and 1 base at J; junction bases unmatched: 1. Germline V gene sequence: CDR1 SGHNT, CDR2 YYREEE (reference sequence). This CDR3 region has 14 residues. This CDR3 is CASSGDRNTGELFF. Written as DNA, the CDR3 is TGTGCCAGCAGCGGGGACAGGAACACCGGGGAGCTGTTTTTT.

This clone was picked up a small number of times. The chain uses TRBV28 and TRBJ2-7; weak D call: TRBD2 (5 bases). V dropped 7 bases and J dropped 0 bases, with 7 bases sitting between them. The CDR3 is made up of 12 amino acids. Germline lookup yields CDR1 MDHEN and CDR2 SYDVKM. The DNA of the CDR3 is TGTGCCAGCAACGGGATCTCCTACGAGCAGTACTTC. It translates to CASNGISYEQYF.

V is TRBV5-1 and J is TRBJ2-7, with 7 bases that match TRBD1. Germline trimming cut 0 bases from V and 3 bases from J; bases unmatched to any gene: 9. The germline CDR1 and CDR2 sequences are SGHRS and YFSETQ. This CDR3 region has 16 residues. CDR3 nucleotide sequence: TGCGCCAGCAGCTTGGAGGGGGCAGCCACTTTCTACGAGCAGTACTTC. This encodes CASSLEGAATFYEQYF. Using reference TRBV5-1 and TRBJ2-7 for the parts outside the CDR3, the full variable domain is KAGVTQTPRYLIKTRGQQVTLSCSPISGHRSVSWYQQTPGQGLQFLFEYFSETQRNKGNFPGRFSGRQFSNSRSEMNVSTLELGDSALYLCASSLEGAATFYEQYFGPGTRLTVT.

CDR3: CASLKQGFFNAEAFF. The CDR3 DNA sequence: TGTGCCAGCCTTAAACAGGGGTTCTTCAACGCTGAAGCTTTCTTT. This chain links TRBV21-1 with TRBJ1-1; the table's D call TRBD1 went unverified against the DNA. TRBV21-1 is an annotated pseudogene. The CDR3 is 15 amino acids.

The gene calls are TRBV11-2 and TRBJ2-5, with a possible D match to TRBD1 (8 bases). Per the germline V gene, CDR1 is SGHAT and CDR2 is FQNNGV. The CDR3 runs 14 residues. Trimming stripped 5 bases from V and 7 bases from J, with 17 bases between. The CDR3 DNA is TGTGCCAGCAGCCCTAATACAGGGGGGGGGACCCAGTACTTC. Its translation: CASSPNTGGGTQYF.

This clone was detected once. The chain combines TRBV9 with TRBJ1-2, with a possible D match to TRBD1 (6 bases). The CDR3 runs 16 residues. V was shortened by 0 bases and J by 7 bases, with 19 bases between the two germline ends. Germline assignment: CDR1 SGDLS and CDR2 YYNGEE. This chain's CDR3 is CASSVAAQGPPSGYTF. The CDR3 DNA reads as TGTGCCAGCAGCGTAGCCGCGCAGGGGCCCCCCAGTGGCTACACCTTC.

The chain joins TRBV11-2 to TRBJ1-2, with 12 bases identical to TRBD1. Trimming removed 5 bases from V and 6 bases from J; junction bases left unmatched: 13. The CDR3 covers 17 residues. The germline CDR1 and CDR2 sequences are SGHAT and FQNNGV. The DNA for the CDR3 is TGTGCCAGCAGCAAACGCTATGGGGACAGGGGGCGGAATGGCTACACCTTC. This gives the protein CASSKRYGDRGRNGYTF. Full variable domain (outside the CDR3, taken from reference TRBV11-2 and TRBJ1-2): EAGVAQSPRYKIIEKRQSVAFWCNPISGHATLYWYQQILGQGPKLLIQFQNNGVVDDSQLPKDRFSAERLKGVDSTLKIQPAKLEDSAVYLCASSKRYGDRGRNGYTFGSGTRLTVV.

The genes are TRBV27 and TRBJ2-1, with 9 bases lining up with TRBD2. The length of the CDR3 is 15 residues. Germline lookup yields CDR1 MNHEY and CDR2 SMNVEV (reference sequence). J was trimmed by 7 bases and V by 3 bases; bases with no gene match: 7. The chain's CDR3 is CASSFSLAGSNEQFF. The CDR3 DNA is TGTGCCAGCAGTTTTAGCCTAGCGGGATCGAATGAGCAGTTCTTC.

V and J are TRBV7-2 and TRBJ1-4, with D unclear. The CDR3 is 15 amino acids. V lost 1 base and J 0 bases, leaving 6 bases between the germline ends. Germline-derived CDR1 and CDR2 are SGHTA and FQGNSA. CDR3 in DNA: TGTGCCAGCAGCTTAGGACTTGCAACTAATGAAAAACTGTTTTTT. Residues: CASSLGLATNEKLFF.

The rearrangement joins TRBV15 to TRBJ2-3; 9 bases match TRBD2. The V gene end was trimmed by 6 bases and the J gene end by 0 bases; junction bases not matched to a gene: 1. Germline V gives CDR1 LNHNV, CDR2 YYDKDF (reference sequence). The CDR3 contains 14 residues. The CDR3 spells CATSLAGSTDTQYF. For the CDR3, the DNA is TGTGCCACCAGTCTAGCGGGAAGCACAGATACGCAGTATTTT.

This rearrangement joins TRBV4-1 to TRBJ2-2; no definite D call. V was pared by 0 bases and J by 5 bases, with 4 bases between. Germline CDR1 MGHRA, CDR2 YSYEKL. The CDR3 has 13 residues. This CDR3 is CASSQEVTGELFF. The CDR3 DNA sequence: TGCGCCAGCAGCCAAGAGGTAACCGGGGAGCTGTTTTTT.

This chain uses TRBV28 with TRBJ2-5; TRBD1 matches at 8 bases. Germline loops: CDR1 MDHEN, CDR2 SYDVKM. V lost 5 bases and J lost 4; bases outside the gene matches: 9. This CDR3 is built from 15 residues. Here the CDR3 reads CASSPNDRGRETQYF. In DNA, the CDR3 is TGTGCCAGCAGTCCCAATGACAGGGGTCGAGAGACCCAGTACTTC.

V usage is TRBV19 and J usage is TRBJ2-1; tentative D call: TRBD1 (6 bases). Trimming removed 3 bases at V and 0 bases at J, with 9 bases between. This CDR3 contains 15 residues. CDR1 LNHDA and CDR2 SQIVND come from the germline V gene (reference sequence). The CDR3 here is CASSMQGNSYNEQFF. The CDR3 coding sequence is TGTGCCAGTAGTATGCAGGGGAACTCCTACAATGAGCAGTTCTTC.

The chain has TRBV5-1 and TRBJ2-7; 11 bases align to TRBD1. The germline V gene encodes CDR1 SGHRS and CDR2 YFSETQ. The CDR3 sequence is 15 residues long. Unmatched junction bases numbered 4, after V lost 2 bases and J lost 3 bases. DNA of the CDR3: TGCGCCAGCAGCTTTCCGGGACAGGGGGTCTACGAGCAGTACTTC. Translating gives CASSFPGQGVYEQYF. Supplemented by reference TRBV5-1 and TRBJ2-7, the full variable domain reads KAGVTQTPRYLIKTRGQQVTLSCSPISGHRSVSWYQQTPGQGLQFLFEYFSETQRNKGNFPGRFSGRQFSNSRSEMNVSTLELGDSALYLCASSFPGQGVYEQYFGPGTRLTVT.

The chain employs TRBV7-9 and TRBJ2-1; 10 nucleotides line up with TRBD1. With V trimmed by 4 bases and J by 2 bases, 8 bases remained unmatched. Germline assignment: CDR1 SEHNR and CDR2 FQNEAQ (reference sequence). There are 17 residues in the CDR3. CDR3 in DNA: TGTGCCAGCAGCTCAATCCGGACAGGGGGTCCCTACAATGAGCAGTTCTTC. This sequence encodes CASSSIRTGGPYNEQFF.

The gene calls are TRBV19 and TRBJ1-1, with TRBD1 as a possible D gene (5 bases). The CDR3 runs 13 residues. Trimming took off 6 bases at V and 0 bases at J, with 8 bases between the two ends. CDR1 and CDR2 from the germline V gene are LNHDA and SQIVND (reference sequence). The CDR3 nucleotides read TGTGCCAGTAGGGAGGGACTGAACACTGAAGCTTTCTTT. It yields the protein CASREGLNTEAFF. The variable domain in full, completed from reference TRBV19 and TRBJ1-1, reads DGGITQSPKYLFRKEGQNVTLSCEQNLNHDAMYWYRQDPGQGLRLIYYSQIVNDFQKGDIAEGYSVSREKKESFPLTVTSAQKNPTAFYLCASREGLNTEAFFGQGTRLTVV.

The chain employs TRBV5-1 and TRBJ2-3; D unresolved. The CDR3 contains 14 residues. V shed 0 bases and J shed 2 bases, with 7 bases lying between them. Germline CDR1 SGHRS, CDR2 YFSETQ. The CDR3 DNA reads TGCGCCAGCAGCTTGGAATCGGACACAGATACGCAGTATTTT. Its protein is CASSLESDTDTQYF.

Comments on this clone: The same CDR3 arises from other DNA sequences in this sample as well. The V and J genes are TRBV13 and TRBJ2-7; perhaps TRBD1 as D (6 bases). CDR1 is PRHDT and CDR2 is FYEKMQ in the germline V gene (reference sequence). The CDR3 extends over 14 amino acids. The ends were cut back, 3 bases at V and 2 bases at J, with 11 bases in the middle. The CDR3 DNA follows: TGTGCCAGCAGCTTTGGGCAGGGGACCTACGAGCAGTACTTC. Amino acid sequence: CASSFGQGTYEQYF.

The CDR3 DNA reads as TGTGCCAGCAGTTTTAGGACTAGCGCAAGCCACGAGCAGTTCTTC. Translated: CASSFRTSASHEQFF. V usage is TRBV28 and J usage is TRBJ2-1; 9 positions match TRBD2. The germline V gene has CDR1 MDHEN and CDR2 SYDVKM. The V segment lost 3 bases and the J segment 10 bases; nucleotides outside the gene matches: 10. The CDR3 extends over 15 amino acids.

Worth noting for this clone: Other DNA sequences from this sample encode an identical CDR3 as well. The chain carries TRBV9 and TRBJ2-1, with D unclear. The CDR3 sequence is 11 residues long. Trimming removed 4 bases from V and 7 bases from J, with 6 bases in between. Germline V CDR1 and CDR2: SGDLS, YYNGEE. The CDR3 spells CASSSRNEQFF. CDR3 nucleotide sequence: TGTGCCAGCAGCTCCCGTAATGAGCAGTTCTTC.

This sequence joins TRBV27 and TRBJ2-4, with 8 bases that match TRBD2. This CDR3 has 15 amino acids. After removal of 7 bases from V and 1 base from J, the junction contained 6 bases not matched to a gene. Germline V CDR1 and CDR2: MNHEY, SMNVEV (reference sequence). The CDR3 sequence: CASNSAGGAKNIQYF. The CDR3 DNA reads as TGTGCCAGCAACTCGGCGGGGGGCGCCAAAAACATTCAGTACTTC.